Listed below are T cell receptor beta chains from one sample, sequenced in a study of regulatory T cells in long-lasting Graves disease. In TCRdb, the multiplex PCR reads were re-called with MiXCR into one record per CDR3 protein. The table records 520,000 or so distinct CDR3 sequences, approximately 12% of them present only once. These same data were also listed under a study on T cells in Graves' hyperthyroidism and ophthalmopathy.

The source was peripheral blood mononuclear cells (PBMCs), collected at new diagnosis, from a patient treated with antithyroid drugs. These receptors all come from a woman in her twenties or thirties with Graves disease. Both conserved end residues are part of each CDR3. The D gene is left open where the match is weak. The size field is filled for only some rows; it gives once, few, many or a size class.

TRBJ2-5,once,15,TRBV5-4,TRBD2,CASSSTSGYQETQYF,TGTGCCAGCAGCTCAACTAGCGGGTATCAAGAGACCCAGTACTTC
TRBJ1-1,many,14,TRBV5-1,NA,CASSFTATNTEAFF,TGCGCCAGCAGCTTCACAGCGACTAACACTGAAGCTTTCTTT
TRBJ2-4,many,16,TRBV20-1,NA,CSASRPARAAKNIQYF,TGCAGTGCATCGAGGCCCGCCAGGGCGGCCAAAAACATTCAGTACTTC
TRBJ1-2,many,12,TRBV12-3/TRBV12-4,NA,CASRRVKAGYTF,TGTGCCAGCAGAAGGGTGAAGGCGGGCTACACCTTC
TRBJ2-6,many,13,TRBV20-1,NA,CSAPSAGANVLTF,TGCAGTGCCCCATCCGCTGGGGCCAACGTCCTGACTTTC
TRBJ1-2,NA,17,TRBV7-2,TRBD1,CASSGGGATGALYGYTF,TGTGCCAGCAGCGGGGGGGGGGCGACAGGGGCGCTTTATGGCTACACCTTC
TRBJ1-2,many,11,TRBV30,TRBD1,CACHSTGRKTF,TGTGCCTGCCACTCGACAGGGCGTAAGACCTTC
TRBJ2-5,many,15,TRBV24-1,TRBD1,CATSDLVRGRETQYF,TGTGCCACCAGTGATTTGGTCAGGGGGCGGGAGACCCAGTACTTC
TRBJ2-6,NA,18,TRBV5-6,NA,CASSLPHRDSSGANVLTF,TGTGCCAGCAGCTTGCCCCACCGCGACAGCTCTGGGGCCAACGTCCTGACTTTC
TRBJ1-1,many,14,TRBV18,TRBD1,CASSPARSTGDAFF,TGTGCCAGCTCACCCGCGAGATCGACAGGGGACGCTTTCTTT
TRBJ2-1,many,16,TRBV2,TRBD2,CASRKGLAGVSDEQFF,TGTGCCAGCAGGAAGGGACTAGCGGGAGTTTCGGATGAGCAGTTCTTC
TRBJ1-5,NA,15,TRBV19,NA,CASSTRQSSNQPQHF,TGTGCCAGTAGTACTAGACAGTCGAGCAATCAGCCCCAGCATTTT
TRBJ1-1,many,13,TRBV19,NA,CASSISRRHEAFF,TGTGCCAGTAGTATAAGTCGCAGACATGAAGCTTTCTTT
TRBJ1-5,many,17,TRBV6-5,NA,CASSSDPGFYSNQPQHF,TGTGCCAGCAGTTCGGACCCAGGGTTTTATAGCAATCAGCCCCAGCATTTT
TRBJ2-1,NA,16,TRBV20-1,TRBD2,CSARVSGLATPREQFF,TGCAGTGCTAGAGTATCTGGACTAGCGACCCCGAGGGAGCAGTTCTTC
TRBJ1-6,few,16,TRBV2,TRBD1,CASSPRTGTGWNPLHF,TGTGCCAGCAGTCCAAGAACCGGGACAGGGTGGAATCCCCTCCACTTT
TRBJ1-1,many,14,TRBV20-1,NA,CSARMGRGHTEAFF,TGCAGTGCTAGAATGGGGCGAGGGCACACTGAAGCTTTCTTT
TRBJ2-7,many,12,TRBV5-1,NA,CASSVTSNEQYF,TGCGCCAGCAGCGTAACATCCAACGAGCAGTACTTC
TRBJ1-1,many,14,TRBV27,NA,CASSRASDGNGAFF,TGTGCCAGCAGCCGGGCCTCGGACGGGAACGGGGCTTTCTTT
TRBJ1-5,many,14,TRBV28,NA,CASSTRPSNQPQHF,TGTGCCAGTTCCACCCGGCCGAGCAATCAGCCCCAGCATTTT
TRBJ2-2,many,14,TRBV11-2,NA,CASSLVQGTGELFF,TGTGCCAGCAGCTTAGTCCAGGGGACCGGGGAGCTGTTTTTT
TRBJ1-4,many,14,TRBV6-2/TRBV6-3,NA,CASSYGPEDEKLFF,TGTGCCAGCAGTTACGGGCCCGAAGATGAAAAACTGTTTTTT
TRBJ2-2,many,16,TRBV19,TRBD2,CASSIGSSGRTGELFF,TGTGCCAGTAGTATAGGTTCTAGCGGGCGCACCGGGGAGCTGTTTTTT
TRBJ1-2,few,14,TRBV27,NA,CASRRGPPRYGYTF,TGTGCCAGCAGGAGGGGACCTCCACGGTATGGCTACACCTTC
TRBJ2-2,many,16,TRBV11-3,NA,CASSSPWDGHTGELFF,TGTGCCAGCAGCTCACCTTGGGACGGACACACCGGGGAGCTGTTTTTT
TRBJ2-1,many,15,TRBV4-3,NA,CASSQEEDSGNEQFF,TGCGCCAGCAGCCAAGAAGAGGATAGCGGCAATGAGCAGTTCTTC
TRBJ2-1,many,16,TRBV30,TRBD2,CAWKSLAERSSNEQFF,TGTGCCTGGAAGTCACTAGCGGAGAGATCTAGCAATGAGCAGTTCTTC
TRBJ2-5,NA,14,TRBV7-8,NA,CASIGQTGSETQYF,TGTGCCAGCATAGGTCAAACAGGGTCGGAGACCCAGTACTTC
TRBJ2-1,NA,16,TRBV27,TRBD1,CASSPRTGEVVDEQFF,TGTGCCAGCAGTCCTAGGACAGGGGAGGTTGTGGATGAGCAGTTCTTC
TRBJ2-2,NA,15,TRBV7-9,TRBD2,CASSAGLAVTGELFF,TGTGCCAGCAGCGCGGGACTAGCGGTAACCGGGGAGCTGTTTTTT
TRBJ1-6,few,14,TRBV5-1,TRBD1,CASSLVRGYSPLHF,TGCGCCAGCAGCTTGGTCAGGGGGTATTCACCCCTCCACTTT
TRBJ2-1,many,15,TRBV11-2,TRBD2,CASSLAPGGHNEQFF,TGTGCCAGCAGCTTAGCCCCGGGGGGTCACAATGAGCAGTTCTTC
TRBJ1-1,many,13,TRBV28,NA,CASRGWLGTEAFF,TGTGCCAGCAGGGGGTGGCTGGGGACTGAAGCTTTCTTT
TRBJ2-3,NA,15,TRBV12-3/TRBV12-4,TRBD1,CASSSPDRVVDTQYF,TGTGCCAGCAGTTCTCCCGACAGGGTAGTTGACACGCAGTATTTT
TRBJ1-1,NA,12,TRBV29-1,NA,CSVRPGTSVSFF,TGCAGCGTTAGACCCGGGACATCCGTCTCTTTCTTT
TRBJ2-6,NA,15,TRBV13,NA,CASTDLGTGANVPTF,TGTGCCAGCACTGATCTGGGGACTGGGGCCAACGTCCCGACTTTC
TRBJ2-3,once,13,TRBV5-1,NA,CASSSHPTDTQYF,TGCGCCAGCAGCTCCCACCCCACAGATACGCAGTATTTT
TRBJ2-7,many,14,TRBV20-1,NA,CSASLGTRSYEQYF,TGCAGTGCTAGTCTTGGGACCCGCTCCTACGAGCAGTACTTC